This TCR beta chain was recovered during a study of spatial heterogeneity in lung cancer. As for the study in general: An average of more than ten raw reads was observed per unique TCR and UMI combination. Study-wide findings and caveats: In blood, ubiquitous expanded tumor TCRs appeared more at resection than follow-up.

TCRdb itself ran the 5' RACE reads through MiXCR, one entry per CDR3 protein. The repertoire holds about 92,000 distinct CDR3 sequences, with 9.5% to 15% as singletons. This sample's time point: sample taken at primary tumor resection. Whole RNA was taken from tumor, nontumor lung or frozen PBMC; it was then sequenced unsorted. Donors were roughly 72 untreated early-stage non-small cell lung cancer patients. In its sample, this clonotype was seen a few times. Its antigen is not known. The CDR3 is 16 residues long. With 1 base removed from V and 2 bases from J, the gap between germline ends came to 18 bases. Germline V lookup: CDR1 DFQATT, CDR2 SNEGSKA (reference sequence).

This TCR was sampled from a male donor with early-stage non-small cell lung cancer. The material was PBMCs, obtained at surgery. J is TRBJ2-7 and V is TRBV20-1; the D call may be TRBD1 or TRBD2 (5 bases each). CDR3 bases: TGCAGTGCTAGAGGTCCCGGGACCCAGGGTCCCTACGAGCAGTACTTC. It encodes CSARGPGTQGPYEQYF.